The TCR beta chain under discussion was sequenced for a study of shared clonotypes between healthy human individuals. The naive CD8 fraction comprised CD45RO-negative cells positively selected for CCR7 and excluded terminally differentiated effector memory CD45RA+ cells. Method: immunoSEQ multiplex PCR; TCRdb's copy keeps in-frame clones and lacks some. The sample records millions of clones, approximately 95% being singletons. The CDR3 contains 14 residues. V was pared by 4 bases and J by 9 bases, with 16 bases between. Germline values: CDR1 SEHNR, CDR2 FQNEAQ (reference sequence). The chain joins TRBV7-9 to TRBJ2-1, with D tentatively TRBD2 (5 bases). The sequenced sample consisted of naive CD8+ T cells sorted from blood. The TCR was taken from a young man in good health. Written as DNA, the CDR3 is TGTGCCAGCAGCTCCGGACTGGACGATCTTGAGCAGTTCTTC. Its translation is CASSSGLDDLEQFF.